The next 9 T cell receptor beta chains were all read from a single sample in a study of cytomegalovirus exposure and HLA in healthy donors. Generated by immunoSEQ multiplex PCR, the TCRdb table keeps only in-frame clones and is missing some. The table has about 250,000 clones, roughly 87% seen once; the top ten hold 12%. Sequencing was performed on PBMCs. These receptors all come from a young man in good health and CMV-seropositive.

For the CDR3, the DNA is TGTGCCAGCAGGGGCTCCTACAATGAGCAGTTCTTC. This translates into CASRGSYNEQFF. This chain joins TRBV27 and TRBJ2-1; D remains unclear. The germline V gene encodes CDR1 MNHEY and CDR2 SMNVEV (reference sequence). V lost 6 bases, J lost 0 bases, and 3 bases lay in between. This CDR3 contains 12 residues.

The chain has TRBV10-3 and TRBJ2-5; the match to TRBD1 covers 7 bases. The junction had 1 base not matched to a gene; V was cut back by 3 bases and J by 0 bases. This CDR3 is built from 14 residues. The germline gives CDR1 ENHRY, CDR2 SYGVKD. CDR3 nucleotide sequence: TGTGCCATCAGTGACAGGGGGTACCAAGAGACCCAGTACTTC. It translates to CAISDRGYQETQYF.

The rearrangement links TRBV5-1 to TRBJ2-7; possible D gene TRBD1, 6 bases. The V gene's germline CDR1 is SGHRS and CDR2 YFSETQ. This CDR3 is 14 amino acids long. Between the trimmed V and J ends, which lost 1 base and 7 bases, there was a span of 15 bases. CDR3 bases: TGCGCCAGCAGCTTGAGTGGTACAGGGCGAGAGCAGTACTTC. Its protein is CASSLSGTGREQYF.

The gene calls are TRBV6-5 and TRBJ2-1; 10 nucleotides align to TRBD2. The ends lost 6 bases at V and 10 bases at J; junction bases unmatched: 6. This CDR3 has 13 residues. Germline CDR1 MNHEY, CDR2 SVGAGI. CDR3 sequence: CASRAPSGSEQFF. CDR3 nucleotide sequence: TGTGCCAGCAGGGCGCCTAGCGGGAGCGAGCAGTTCTTC.

The chain is built from TRBV28 and TRBJ2-5; maybe TRBD2 (6 bases). The germline V gene has CDR1 MDHEN and CDR2 SYDVKM. This CDR3 is 12 amino acids long. Trimming removed 7 bases at V and 7 bases at J, with 13 bases between. Written as DNA, the CDR3 is TGTGCCAGCACAAGGGCCGGGGGGACCCAGTACTTC. It encodes CASTRAGGTQYF.

This sequence joins TRBV5-6 and TRBJ2-1; 10 bases match TRBD1. Per the germline V gene, CDR1 is SGHDT and CDR2 is YYEEEE. CDR3 size: 18 residues. V shed 5 bases and J 5 bases; nucleotides not matched to a gene: 16. CDR3 DNA sequence: TGTGCCAGCAGGAGGGGACAGGGGATCTCGCCGGGAGACAATGAGCAGTTCTTC. It codes for CASRRGQGISPGDNEQFF.

V usage is TRBV6-1 and J usage is TRBJ1-2; D call uncertain. The V gene lost 8 bases and the J gene lost 4 bases, with 8 bases spanning the gap. CDR3 length: 11 residues. Germline-derived CDR1 and CDR2 are MNHNS and SASEGT. The CDR3 here is CASEAAYGYTF. CDR3 bases: TGTGCCAGCGAGGCAGCCTATGGCTACACCTTC.

This rearrangement joins TRBV5-1 to TRBJ2-3; 11 positions agree with TRBD2. The ends lost 4 bases at V and 1 base at J; junction bases unmatched: 11. CDR3 length: 18 amino acids. Germline CDR1 is SGHRS and CDR2 is YFSETQ. This CDR3 is CASSHGLAGSLGTDTQYF. In DNA, the CDR3 is TGCGCCAGCAGCCATGGACTAGCGGGTAGTCTCGGCACAGATACGCAGTATTTT.

V usage is TRBV19 and J usage is TRBJ2-1; D call uncertain. The CDR3 runs to 13 residues. In germline, CDR1 is LNHDA, CDR2 SQIVND (reference sequence). V was shortened by 2 bases and J by 1 base, with 3 bases between the two germline ends. The CDR3 DNA sequence: TGTGCCAGTAGTATATCGTCCTACAATGAGCAGTTCTTC. Amino acid sequence: CASSISSYNEQFF.